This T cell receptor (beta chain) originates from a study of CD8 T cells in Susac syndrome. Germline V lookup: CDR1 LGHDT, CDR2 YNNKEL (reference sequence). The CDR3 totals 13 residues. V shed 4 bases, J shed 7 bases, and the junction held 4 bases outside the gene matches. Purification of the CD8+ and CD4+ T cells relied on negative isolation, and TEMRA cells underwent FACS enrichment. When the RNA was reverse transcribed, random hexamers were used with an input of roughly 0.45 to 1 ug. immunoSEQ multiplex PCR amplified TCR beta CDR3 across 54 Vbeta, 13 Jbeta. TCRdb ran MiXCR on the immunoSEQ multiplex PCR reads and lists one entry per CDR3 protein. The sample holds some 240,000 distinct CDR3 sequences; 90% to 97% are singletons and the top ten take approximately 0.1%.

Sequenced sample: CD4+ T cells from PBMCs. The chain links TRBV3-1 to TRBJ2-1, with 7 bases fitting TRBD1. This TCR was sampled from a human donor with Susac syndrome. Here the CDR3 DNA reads TGTGCCAGCAGCCTACAGGGGCCAAATGAGCAGTTCTTC. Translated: CASSLQGPNEQFF.